These 18 T cell receptor beta chains were all obtained from the same sample, sequenced in a study of long-term antiretroviral therapy in people with HIV. The libraries were made with immunoSEQ v3.0 at survey level. The protocol was immunoSEQ multiplex PCR, while the TCRdb copy is restricted to in-frame clones and leaves out a portion. This sample carries tens of thousands of clones, 85% to 90% of them seen once, and the ten largest clones take approximately 4%. The specimen was unsorted PBMCs, collected 0.5 years after starting antiretroviral therapy. The receptors here all came from a woman younger than 30 with HIV.

The rearrangement joins TRBV7-8 to TRBJ2-7, with D possibly TRBD2 on 6 matching bases. This CDR3 has 15 amino acids. The germline V gene encodes CDR1 SGHVS and CDR2 FQNEAQ. V was shortened by 5 bases and J by 0 bases, with 14 bases between the two germline ends. In nucleotides, the CDR3 is TGTGCCAGCAGCGCGGGACCGCTGAGCTCCTACGAGCAGTACTTC. Translating it yields CASSAGPLSSYEQYF.

The chain is built from TRBV9 and TRBJ2-1; 8 bases fit TRBD2. V dropped 0 bases and J dropped 2; count of bases not matched to a gene: 10. Germline-derived CDR1 and CDR2 are SGDLS and YYNGEE. CDR3 length equals 18 residues. CDR3 in DNA: TGTGCCAGCAGCGTAGACCAGGGACTAGGGAGACCCTACAATGAGCAGTTCTTC. Amino acids: CASSVDQGLGRPYNEQFF.

The chain couples TRBV9 to TRBJ2-1, with TRBD2 matching 16 bases. The CDR3 covers 18 residues. Germline CDR1 reads SGDLS; CDR2 reads YYNGEE. The trim removed 8 bases at V and 8 bases at J, leaving 16 bases unmatched. In DNA form, the CDR3 reads TGTGCCAGTAGTCAGATGGGACTAGCGGGAGGGCCTCTGGATGAGCAGTTCTTC. Protein sequence: CASSQMGLAGGPLDEQFF.

This rearrangement joins TRBV15 to TRBJ1-4; D may be TRBD1 (6 bases). The CDR3 covers 19 residues. Germline CDR1 reads LNHNV; CDR2 reads YYDKDF (reference sequence). Trimming left V 0 bases short and J 0 bases short, with 17 bases between. Here the CDR3 DNA reads TGTGCCACCAGCAGAGAACAATTGGCAGGGGCCGCAACTAATGAAAAACTGTTTTTT. Its protein is CATSREQLAGAATNEKLFF.

J is TRBJ2-3 and V is TRBV11-3; D is possibly TRBD2 (7 bases). Trimming stripped 3 bases from V and 4 bases from J, with 17 bases between. This CDR3 is 16 amino acids long. The germline CDR1 and CDR2 sequences are SGHNT and YENEEA. The CDR3 bases are TGTGCCAGCAGCTTTTCCCTACAGGGAGGGGCAGATACGCAGTATTTT. Translated: CASSFSLQGGADTQYF.

With respect to this clone: Other DNA sequences in this sample translate to the same CDR3. V gene TRBV7-9 combines with J gene TRBJ2-7, with a tentative D call TRBD2 (5 bases). Trimming stripped 9 bases from V and 2 bases from J, with 17 bases between. The CDR3 covers 14 residues. CDR1 and CDR2 (germline): SEHNR, FQNEAQ (reference sequence). The CDR3 nucleotides read TGTGCCAGTAGCGCACCGACTAAAGCCTACGAGCAGTACTTC. This gives the protein CASSAPTKAYEQYF.

This clone has only one observation. The DNA of the CDR3 is TGTGCCAGCAGTTTGGCAGGGAGAAACACTGAAGCTTTCTTT. It is translated as CASSLAGRNTEAFF. V gene TRBV27 combines with J gene TRBJ1-1, with D maybe TRBD1 (5 bases). CDR1 is MNHEY, CDR2 SMNVEV, per germline (reference sequence). V lost 3 bases to trimming and J lost 2 bases, with 10 bases between them. There are 14 residues in the CDR3.

The chain is built from TRBV19 and TRBJ2-3; 10 positions agree with TRBD2. The V segment lost 4 bases and the J segment 0 bases; nucleotides outside the gene matches: 1. This CDR3 is built from 15 residues. Germline lookup yields CDR1 LNHDA and CDR2 SQIVND (reference sequence). CDR3 sequence reads: CASSTSGSSTDTQYF. CDR3 sequence (DNA): TGTGCCAGTAGTACTAGCGGGAGTAGCACAGATACGCAGTATTTT.

CDR3 DNA: TGTGCCAGCAGCTCTCGGACAGGGCTCACAGATACGCAGTATTTT. Translating gives CASSSRTGLTDTQYF. V and J are TRBV7-2 and TRBJ2-3, with 8 bases matching TRBD1. Germline lookup yields CDR1 SGHTA and CDR2 FQGNSA. The CDR3 totals 15 residues. Trimming at V came to 4 bases and at J to 2 bases, leaving 5 bases not matched to a gene.

J is TRBJ2-1 and V is TRBV29-1; TRBD2 matches at 15 bases. Germline loops: CDR1 SQVTM, CDR2 ANQGSEA. V shed 5 bases and J 13 bases; nucleotides not matched to a gene: 6. The CDR3 loop spans 13 amino acids. CDR3 region: CSVPGTSGGPQFF. The CDR3 DNA follows: TGCAGCGTTCCCGGGACTAGCGGGGGGCCCCAGTTCTTC.

The CDR3 sequence is CASSGPSSYNEQFF. The CDR3 region has the DNA TGTGCCAGCAGTGGACCCAGCTCCTACAATGAGCAGTTCTTC. The V and J genes are TRBV28 and TRBJ2-1; the D is unclear. The CDR3 extends over 14 amino acids. The germline gives CDR1 MDHEN, CDR2 SYDVKM. V was pared by 5 bases and J by 0 bases, with 8 bases between.

The chain uses TRBV27 and TRBJ1-4; unclear D gene. CDR1 is MNHEY, CDR2 SMNVEV, per germline (reference sequence). This CDR3 comprises 16 residues. Between the trimmed V and J ends, which lost 4 bases and 1 base, there was a span of 13 bases. The CDR3: CASSSGSLRTNEKLFF. Written as DNA, the CDR3 is TGTGCCAGCAGTTCCGGGTCCCTAAGAACTAATGAAAAACTGTTTTTT.

The chain recombines TRBV29-1 with TRBJ2-1; TRBD2 agrees at 10 bases. The CDR3 length is 14 residues. CDR1 is SQVTM and CDR2 is ANQGSEA in the germline V gene. The trim removed 6 bases at V and 6 bases at J, leaving 8 bases unmatched. This CDR3 is CSVASGSGVNEQFF. The CDR3 bases are TGCAGCGTCGCTAGCGGGAGCGGGGTCAATGAGCAGTTCTTC.

The chain has TRBV9 and TRBJ2-3; possible D gene TRBD2, 5 bases. In germline, CDR1 is SGDLS, CDR2 YYNGEE. V was trimmed by 3 bases and J by 0 bases, leaving 8 bases between them. The CDR3 extends over 14 amino acids. The DNA of the CDR3 is TGTGCCAGCAGCGGACTAATCAGCACAGATACGCAGTATTTT. Encoded protein: CASSGLISTDTQYF.

The J gene is TRBJ2-3, the V gene TRBV5-6, with 9 positions matching TRBD2. The V and J ends lost 2 bases and 6 bases, in that order; junction bases with no gene match: 16. The CDR3 has 18 amino acids. Germline V lookup: CDR1 SGHDT, CDR2 YYEEEE. CDR3 loop: CASSFIPGLASVRDTQYF. Written as DNA, the CDR3 is TGTGCCAGCAGCTTTATCCCCGGACTAGCGTCCGTTCGGGATACGCAGTATTTT.

The chain combines TRBV19 with TRBJ2-7; D may be TRBD2 (6 bases). The V gene lost 11 bases and the J gene lost 0 bases, with 17 bases spanning the gap. Germline values: CDR1 LNHDA, CDR2 SQIVND (reference sequence). The CDR3 is made up of 14 amino acids. The CDR3 reads CASIHGSGSYEQYF. The CDR3 DNA is TGTGCCTCCATCCACGGTAGCGGCTCCTACGAGCAGTACTTC.

V usage is TRBV9 and J usage is TRBJ2-1; D might be TRBD1 or TRBD2, each matching 5 bases. The CDR3 has 16 residues. Trimming took 0 bases from V and 9 from J, leaving 19 bases between them. Germline loops: CDR1 SGDLS, CDR2 YYNGEE. CDR3 DNA: TGTGCCAGCAGCGTAGCGAGGAGGCAGGGCGGTAGTGAGCAGTTCTTC. Amino acids: CASSVARRQGGSEQFF.

The chain joins TRBV4-3 to TRBJ2-3; perhaps TRBD2 as D (7 bases). Germline V gene data show CDR1 as LGHNA and CDR2 as YSLEER. Trimming took 4 bases from V and 3 from J, leaving 14 bases between them. CDR3 length: 15 amino acids. CDR3 loop: CASSLGGGGTDTQYF. CDR3 coding DNA: TGCGCCAGCAGCCTGGGAGGGGGGGGTACAGATACGCAGTATTTT.